What follows is one T cell receptor beta chain and its context. This specimen comes from a study of OX40 agonist ivuxolimab in advanced cancers. The overall study: There were three patients with partial responses, one having hepatocellular carcinoma and two cutaneous melanoma.

The V and J ends lost 5 bases and 0 bases respectively, with 3 bases between them. In germline, CDR1 is SGHNT, CDR2 YENEEA. CDR3 length: 12 amino acids. Baseline was the first blood sampling point, followed by cycle 4 day 1 and cycle 7 day 1. Measured with immunoSEQ multiplex PCR; TCRdb has only the in-frame clones, and not every one. The sample lists about 32,000 clones, 85% to 95% occurring once. This rearrangement joins TRBV11-3 to TRBJ2-3; D not resolved. The source was CD4+ or CD8+ T cells sorted from blood, collected in a trial of the OX40 agonist ivuxolimab. This receptor was identified in an adult with an advanced solid tumor such as melanoma, head and neck, liver or kidney cancer. The CDR3 DNA reads as TGTGCCAGCAGCCTCAGCACAGATACGCAGTATTTT. This gives the protein CASSLSTDTQYF.